A single sample gave rise to the 27 T cell receptor beta chains below, sequenced in a study of T cells after yellow fever vaccination. A single record per CDR3 protein comes from TCRdb applying MiXCR to the 5' RACE reads. The data show hundreds of thousands of distinct CDR3 sequences, 12% seen once. Here the sequenced sample was PBMCs, taken on the day of the yellow fever booster vaccination. Receptor source: a man younger than 45 who received the YFV17D yellow fever vaccine.

This clonotype was picked up a small number of times. This sequence joins TRBV11-1 and TRBJ2-1, with 9 bases matching TRBD2. The CDR3 is made up of 19 amino acids. V lost 7 bases, J lost 7 bases, and 23 bases stayed unmatched. Germline V gives CDR1 SGHAT, CDR2 FQDESV (reference sequence). CDR3 DNA sequence: TGTGCCAGCACCATAGGGACTAGCCCTCGTAAAAAAAGGGTGAATGAGCAGTTCTTC. It encodes CASTIGTSPRKKRVNEQFF.

The chain carries TRBV5-4 and TRBJ2-7; tentative D call: TRBD2 (5 bases). V was clipped by 0 bases and J by 5 bases, with 15 bases between them. The CDR3 extends over 15 amino acids. From germline, CDR1 is SGHNT and CDR2 YYREEE (reference sequence). The CDR3 region has the DNA TGTGCCAGCAGCTTGGATCCTAGCCCTTCGGACGAGCAGTACTTC. The encoded protein is CASSLDPSPSDEQYF.

This clonotype showed up many times. The V gene is TRBV5-1, the J gene TRBJ2-1, with D perhaps TRBD2 (6 bases). Trimming took off 0 bases at V and 0 bases at J, with 10 bases between the two ends. Germline-derived CDR1 and CDR2 are SGHRS and YFSETQ. CDR3 size: 16 residues. The DNA for the CDR3 is TGCGCCAGCAGCTTGGGGGGGGTCAGCTCCTACAATGAGCAGTTCTTC. It specifies CASSLGGVSSYNEQFF.

Only a few counts were recorded for this clonotype. This sequence joins TRBV20-1 and TRBJ2-7; TRBD2 agrees at 9 bases. CDR1 DFQATT and CDR2 SNEGSKA come from the germline V gene (reference sequence). The CDR3 has 15 residues. The V gene end was trimmed by 3 bases and the J gene end by 1 base; junction bases not matched to a gene: 7. For the CDR3, the DNA is TGCAGTGCTAGTAAGGGACTAGCCCCTTCCTACGAGCAGTACTTC. This sequence encodes CSASKGLAPSYEQYF.

The rearrangement links TRBV6-1 to TRBJ2-7; D possibly corresponds to TRBD1 (6 bases). Trimming pared 8 bases from V and 5 bases from J, leaving 13 bases between. The CDR3 is 12 amino acids. The germline V gene encodes CDR1 MNHNS and CDR2 SASEGT. CDR3 nucleotides: TGTGCCAGCGGGGGCCCGGCGGACGAGCAGTACTTC. Translated: CASGGPADEQYF.

This clonotype has a handful of counts. The chain couples TRBV20-1 to TRBJ2-3; D uncertain. This CDR3 region has 13 residues. Between the trimmed V and J ends, which lost 5 bases and 4 bases, there was a span of 13 bases. CDR1 is DFQATT, CDR2 SNEGSKA, per germline (reference sequence). CDR3: CSAFPNRADTQYF. The CDR3, as DNA: TGCAGTGCTTTTCCTAATAGGGCAGATACGCAGTATTTT.

This clonotype came up a few times. The gene calls are TRBV10-2 and TRBJ2-3; 15 positions match TRBD2. The germline V gene has CDR1 WSHSY and CDR2 SAAADI. V gave up 2 bases and J gave up 5 bases; unmatched junction bases: 8. The CDR3 has 18 residues. CDR3 nucleotides: TGCGCCAGCAGTGAGCAACCCGGACTAGCGGGAGGGCAAGATACGCAGTATTTT. The encoded protein is CASSEQPGLAGGQDTQYF.

This chain connects TRBV12-3 or TRBV12-4 to TRBJ2-4, with 7 positions matching TRBD2. The CDR3 runs to 14 residues. The V segment lost 0 bases and the J segment 9 bases; nucleotides outside the gene matches: 5. The CDR3: CASSLAGGPGIQYF. CDR3 DNA sequence: TGTGCCAGCAGTTTAGCGGGAGGGCCGGGCATTCAGTACTTC.

The sample holds a few counts of this clonotype. The chain links TRBV6-2 or TRBV6-3 to TRBJ1-6; 7 bases are shared with TRBD1. V lost 5 bases, J lost 7 bases, and 5 bases stayed unmatched. Germline V lookup: CDR1 MNHEY, CDR2 SVGEGT. The CDR3 is 14 residues long. DNA of the CDR3: TGTGCCAGCAGTAACCCGGGACAGAATTCACCCCTCCACTTT. It specifies CASSNPGQNSPLHF.

This clonotype was counted at least ten times. V gene TRBV12-3 or TRBV12-4 combines with J gene TRBJ2-7; 9 bases are shared with TRBD1. Losses at the gene ends were 5 bases for V and 6 bases for J; bases not matched to a gene: 8. The CDR3 is 14 residues long. CDR3 residues: CASSQTGTGSEQYF. The CDR3 DNA reads TGTGCCAGCAGTCAAACCGGGACAGGGTCCGAGCAGTACTTC.

This clonotype was seen a few times. The chain carries TRBV12-3 or TRBV12-4 and TRBJ2-1, with TRBD1 identical over 9 bases. V was pared by 5 bases and J by 7 bases, with 9 bases of the junction left unmatched. The CDR3 covers 15 residues. The CDR3 DNA reads TGTGCCAGCAGTCGAACAGGGGGCCCCGGGAATGAGCAGTTCTTC. It specifies CASSRTGGPGNEQFF.

This clonotype has ten or more counts. V usage is TRBV14 and J usage is TRBJ2-1; a weak D match, TRBD2 (6 bases). V lost 1 base and J 4 bases, leaving 11 bases between the germline ends. CDR3 size: 15 residues. The germline gives CDR1 SGHDN, CDR2 FVKESK. CDR3 bases: TGTGCCAGCAGCCAAGGGCTAGCGAGGTACAATGAGCAGTTCTTC. It yields the protein CASSQGLARYNEQFF.

This chain links TRBV7-2 with TRBJ2-1, with 8 positions matching TRBD1. V trimming: 5 bases; J trimming: 10 bases; junction bases outside the gene matches: 16. This CDR3 is built from 16 residues. CDR1 is SGHTA, CDR2 FQGNSA, per germline. The CDR3 protein is CASSIRTGGQRGEQFF. The CDR3, as DNA: TGTGCCAGCAGCATACGTACAGGGGGGCAGCGAGGGGAGCAGTTCTTC.

This clonotype was seen at least ten times. The V and J genes are TRBV19 and TRBJ2-1, with 8 bases fitting TRBD1. V lost 7 bases and J lost 7; bases outside the gene matches: 9. Germline values: CDR1 LNHDA, CDR2 SQIVND (reference sequence). CDR3 size: 14 residues. DNA for the CDR3: TGTGCCAGTAAGGGGGACAGGCTTAGGAATGAGCAGTTCTTC. Amino acid sequence: CASKGDRLRNEQFF.

This clonotype has more than one count but fewer than ten. CDR3 DNA: TGTGCCAGCAGGGGGGGTGGAAACCCTCTCCGCGAGCAGTACTTC. Translated: CASRGGGNPLREQYF. The V call is TRBV6-2 or TRBV6-3, the J call TRBJ2-7, with D possibly TRBD2 on 6 matching bases. This CDR3 has 15 residues. The germline gives CDR1 MNHEY, CDR2 SVGEGT. Trimming shortened V by 6 bases and J by 6 bases, and 21 bases separated the two germline ends.

The sample holds many counts of this clonotype. The chain links TRBV5-1 to TRBJ2-7, with TRBD2 matching 11 bases. Germline trimming cut 0 bases from V and 4 bases from J; bases unmatched to any gene: 6. The CDR3 sequence is 16 residues long. Per the germline V gene, CDR1 is SGHRS and CDR2 is YFSETQ. This CDR3 is CASSLERLAGNYEQYF. Here the CDR3 DNA reads TGCGCCAGCAGCTTGGAACGACTAGCGGGAAATTACGAGCAGTACTTC.

This clonotype occurred a few times. The genes are TRBV19 and TRBJ2-1; TRBD2 matches 8 bases. From germline, CDR1 is LNHDA and CDR2 SQIVND (reference sequence). This CDR3 has 16 amino acids. V shed 5 bases and J 2 bases; nucleotides not matched to a gene: 8. CDR3 amino acids: CASSGAGVNAYNEQFF. The DNA for the CDR3 is TGTGCCAGTAGTGGAGCGGGAGTTAACGCCTACAATGAGCAGTTCTTC. Together with reference TRBV19 and TRBJ2-1, the CDR3 gives the full variable domain: DGGITQSPKYLFRKEGQNVTLSCEQNLNHDAMYWYRQDPGQGLRLIYYSQIVNDFQKGDIAEGYSVSREKKESFPLTVTSAQKNPTAFYLCASSGAGVNAYNEQFFGPGTRLTVL.

There are a few counts of this clonotype. The genes are TRBV29-1 and TRBJ1-1, with no clear D. Germline CDR1 reads SQVTM; CDR2 reads ANQGSEA. With 3 bases removed from V and 0 bases from J, the gap between germline ends came to 8 bases. CDR3 length: 13 amino acids. The CDR3 is CSVEAAMNTEAFF. CDR3 coding DNA: TGCAGCGTTGAGGCAGCCATGAACACTGAAGCTTTCTTT.

This clonotype was found a few times. The V and J genes are TRBV3-1 and TRBJ2-3, with D maybe TRBD1 (5 bases). Trimming cost V 4 bases and J 7 bases, with 21 bases left between them. The germline V gene encodes CDR1 LGHDT and CDR2 YNNKEL (reference sequence). The CDR3 is 16 residues long. The CDR3 coding sequence is TGTGCCAGCAGCCCCCTTCTAGGGGATGCCGGGTATACGCAGTATTTT. Its translation is CASSPLLGDAGYTQYF.

In this sample, this clonotype turned up a few times. The chain combines TRBV11-2 with TRBJ2-7, with D perhaps TRBD2 (7 bases). Germline V gene data show CDR1 as SGHAT and CDR2 as FQNNGV. The CDR3 loop spans 18 amino acids. V was pared by 2 bases and J by 2 bases, with 22 bases between. Written as DNA, the CDR3 is TGTGCCAGCAGCTTAAGTGAGTTTGGGAGGGGACAAGCCTACGAGCAGTACTTC. This encodes CASSLSEFGRGQAYEQYF.

This chain links TRBV6-1 with TRBJ2-2; D is undetermined. The germline V gene encodes CDR1 MNHNS and CDR2 SASEGT. Trimming pared 6 bases from V and 0 bases from J, leaving 8 bases between. CDR3 length equals 14 residues. The CDR3 protein is CASSPFANTGELFF. DNA of the CDR3: TGTGCCAGCAGCCCGTTCGCGAACACCGGGGAGCTGTTTTTT.

This chain links TRBV5-6 with TRBJ2-5, with 7 bases lining up with TRBD1. Germline CDR1 SGHDT, CDR2 YYEEEE. The V and J ends lost 0 bases and 5 bases, in that order; junction bases with no gene match: 7. CDR3 size: 15 residues. DNA for the CDR3: TGTGCCAGCAGCTTGGAGTTCGGGACAGTCGAGACCCAGTACTTC. This encodes CASSLEFGTVETQYF.

This rearrangement joins TRBV5-1 to TRBJ2-2; D possibly uses TRBD1 or TRBD2 (5 bases each). V was trimmed by 4 bases and J by 1 base, leaving 11 bases between them. The germline gives CDR1 SGHRS, CDR2 YFSETQ. The CDR3 consists of 15 residues. The CDR3 is CASSGEGRNTGELFF. In nucleotides, the CDR3 is TGCGCCAGCAGCGGAGAGGGACGGAACACCGGGGAGCTGTTTTTT.

This clonotype was found a few times. CDR3 DNA: TGTGCCAGTAGAGGACCTAGCGTTTACTACGAGCAGTACTTC. Translated, it gives CASRGPSVYYEQYF. The chain has TRBV19 and TRBJ2-7; D possibly corresponds to TRBD2 (6 bases). Trimming pared 6 bases from V and 3 bases from J, leaving 15 bases between. The CDR3 has 14 amino acids. In germline, CDR1 is LNHDA, CDR2 SQIVND (reference sequence). Based on the CDR3 plus reference TRBV19 and TRBJ2-7, the full variable domain is DGGITQSPKYLFRKEGQNVTLSCEQNLNHDAMYWYRQDPGQGLRLIYYSQIVNDFQKGDIAEGYSVSREKKESFPLTVTSAQKNPTAFYLCASRGPSVYYEQYFGPGTRLTVT.

The V call is TRBV5-4, the J call TRBJ1-4; 9 bases align to TRBD1. Germline trimming cut 4 bases from V and 7 bases from J; bases unmatched to any gene: 5. The CDR3 consists of 14 residues. Germline CDR1 SGHNT, CDR2 YYREEE (reference sequence). CDR3 sequence reads: CASSVTGGFEKLFF. CDR3 bases: TGTGCCAGCAGCGTTACAGGGGGCTTTGAAAAACTGTTTTTT.

The V gene is TRBV7-2, the J gene TRBJ2-3; D gene uncertain. Trimming shortened V by 5 bases and J by 7 bases, and 16 bases separated the two germline ends. The CDR3 runs 14 residues. Germline loops: CDR1 SGHTA, CDR2 FQGNSA. The CDR3 protein is CASSPPGPYNTQYF. DNA of the CDR3: TGTGCCAGCAGCCCCCCCGGTCCGTACAATACGCAGTATTTT.

The V call is TRBV3-1, the J call TRBJ2-7; 9 positions match TRBD1. J gave up 6 bases and V 3 bases, and 12 bases lay outside the gene matches. The CDR3 covers 16 residues. The germline V gene encodes CDR1 LGHDT and CDR2 YNNKEL (reference sequence). In DNA, the CDR3 is TGTGCCAGCAGCCAGGCTACCGGGACAGGGTGGCGCGAGCAGTACTTC. Protein product: CASSQATGTGWREQYF.